These T cell receptor beta chains were read from a single sample in a study of T-cell reconstitution after alpha-beta-depleted transplantation in children. From the PCR reads, TCRdb called clonotypes with MiXCR, one entry per CDR3 protein. This sample has 260,000 or so distinct CDR3 sequences, with around 11% found just once. The sample consisted of PBMCs from the stem cell graft donor, taken from the stem cell graft. The receptor set was obtained from a human donor who donated a stem cell graft to a child with acute lymphoblastic leukemia. Both conserved end residues are part of each CDR3. A D gene is named only where the DNA matches it firmly. The size entry is marked missing in some rows and otherwise reads once, few, many or a size class.

-,TRBV5-1,TRBJ1-1,-,TGCGCCAGCAGCTTGGATCCGGGGGTGAACACTGAAGCTTTCTTT,CASSLDPGVNTEAFF
-,TRBV29-1,TRBJ2-7,many,TGCAGCGTTGAAGATAGGAGGGGGGGTTACGAGCAGTACTTC,CSVEDRRGGYEQYF
-,TRBV6-5,TRBJ2-2,many,TGTGCCAGCAGTTACTCGAGGGGGTACACTAACACCGGGGAGCTGTTTTTT,CASSYSRGYTNTGELFF
-,TRBV4-2,TRBJ2-7,many,TGTGCCAGCAGCCAAAACCCAGGAGTAAGCTCCTACGAGCAGTACTTC,CASSQNPGVSSYEQYF
-,TRBV4-3,TRBJ2-2,many,TGCGCCAGCAGCCAAGATCCCCATAGCCTGAACACCGGGGAGCTGTTTTTT,CASSQDPHSLNTGELFF
TRBD2,TRBV20-1,TRBJ2-1,many,TGCAGTGCTAGAGATGTGGCGGGAGCCCCCAGCTCCTACAATGAGCAGTTCTTC,CSARDVAGAPSSYNEQFF
-,TRBV6-5,TRBJ1-3,-,TGTGCCAGCCATAGGGGATTCTCTGGAAACACCATATATTTT,CASHRGFSGNTIYF
TRBD2,TRBV7-2,TRBJ2-5,many,TGTGCCAGCAGCCTAGCGGGAGGGTACCAAGAGACCCAGTACTTC,CASSLAGGYQETQYF
TRBD1,TRBV6-2/TRBV6-3,TRBJ1-5,many,TGTGCCAGCAGCCGGACAGGGGAAGGCAATCAGCCCCAGCATTTT,CASSRTGEGNQPQHF
-,TRBV12-3/TRBV12-4,TRBJ1-1,many,TGTGCCAGCAGTCCTCCTTTAGGGGGGGCGAATACTGAAGCTTTCTTT,CASSPPLGGANTEAFF
-,TRBV29-1,TRBJ2-1,many,TGCAGCGTGGCAAGGGGCGTATACAATGAGCAGTTCTTC,CSVARGVYNEQFF
-,TRBV20-1,TRBJ2-7,many,TGCAGTGCTAGAGACGGAGGCCCCTACGAGCAGTACTTC,CSARDGGPYEQYF
-,TRBV12-3/TRBV12-4,TRBJ2-4,many,TGTGCCAGCAGTGAGCTAACAGTAAACATTCAGTACTTC,CASSELTVNIQYF
TRBD1,TRBV20-1,TRBJ2-3,many,TGCAGTGCTTCCCCTCGGACAGGCTACACAGATACGCAGTATTTT,CSASPRTGYTDTQYF
-,TRBV11-2,TRBJ1-1,many,TGTGCCAGCAGCCGGCCTGGGAACACTGAAGCTTTCTTT,CASSRPGNTEAFF
-,TRBV9,TRBJ2-7,many,TGTGCCAGCAGCGTAGTTGTGGGACCCCCCTATTCTTACGAGCAGTACTTC,CASSVVVGPPYSYEQYF
-,TRBV12-3/TRBV12-4,TRBJ1-2,few,TGTGCCAGCAGTGGGCTAAGGTTTTCCTATGGCTACACCTTC,CASSGLRFSYGYTF
TRBD2,TRBV18,TRBJ2-7,-,TGTGCCAGCTCACCGACTCTAGCGGCGAGCTCCTACGAGCAGTACTTC,CASSPTLAASSYEQYF
-,TRBV5-1,TRBJ2-1,-,TGCGCCAGCAGCGCGGGGGCAGCGGCCTCCTACAATGAGCAGTTCTTC,CASSAGAAASYNEQFF
-,TRBV6-1,TRBJ2-7,many,TGTGCCAGCAGTGAAGGAGGACCCTACGAGCAGTACTTC,CASSEGGPYEQYF
TRBD2,TRBV7-9,TRBJ2-2,-,TGTGCCAGCAGCCCCCCTGGTAGCGGGAGCGGAACCGGGGAGCTGTTTTTT,CASSPPGSGSGTGELFF
-,TRBV7-2,TRBJ2-1,many,TGTGCCAGCAGCTTAGCGTGGGGCAAGAATGAGCAGTTCTTC,CASSLAWGKNEQFF
-,TRBV30,TRBJ1-2,few,TGTGCCTGGAGTGCCACAGGGTTGGGACACGGTGGCTACACCTTC,CAWSATGLGHGGYTF
-,TRBV7-2,TRBJ2-3,many,TGTGCCAGCAGCTCCTTGGACGGGACAGATACGCAGTATTTT,CASSSLDGTDTQYF
-,TRBV20-1,TRBJ2-7,few,TGCAGTGCTCGAAAGACTCTCGACTGGGAGCAGTACTTC,CSARKTLDWEQYF
-,TRBV27,TRBJ1-1,many,TGTGCCAGCAGTTTATCGAAGTGGTCTTTGAACACTGAAGCTTTCTTT,CASSLSKWSLNTEAFF
-,TRBV27,TRBJ2-5,many,TGTGCCAGCAGTTTCCGGGGGCTCGATCAAGAGACCCAGTACTTC,CASSFRGLDQETQYF
-,TRBV30,TRBJ1-3,-,TGTGCCTCGGAAAAGGGCTCTGGAAACACCATATATTTT,CASEKGSGNTIYF
-,TRBV7-7,TRBJ2-7,many,TGTGCCAGCAGCTCAGGGACGGGCCCTGCCTACGAGCAGTACTTC,CASSSGTGPAYEQYF
-,TRBV6-1,TRBJ2-1,-,TGTGCCACGAGGCGGCTGAGCTCCTACAATGAGCAGTTCTTC,CATRRLSSYNEQFF
TRBD1,TRBV7-6,TRBJ1-5,many,TGTGCCAGCAGCTTACAGGGGGTTCAGCCCCAGCATTTT,CASSLQGVQPQHF
-,TRBV6-2/TRBV6-3,TRBJ1-5,many,TGTGCCAGCAGTACAGGGACCTTAGCCCAGCATTTT,CASSTGTLAQHF
-,TRBV5-4,TRBJ2-1,many,TGTGCCAGCAGCTTGGAGGGACAAAAGCTATACAATGAGCAGTTCTTC,CASSLEGQKLYNEQFF
-,TRBV24-1,TRBJ2-3,many,TGTGCCACCAGTGATTTCAGTGGGACCTCTAGCACAGATACGCAGTATTTT,CATSDFSGTSSTDTQYF
TRBD1,TRBV4-3,TRBJ1-5,many,TGCGCCAGCAGCCAGACAGGGGGCTGGAATCAGCCCCAGCATTTT,CASSQTGGWNQPQHF
-,TRBV10-3,TRBJ1-1,-,TGTGCCATCCGTCTGAACACTGAAGCTTTCTTT,CAIRLNTEAFF
-,TRBV5-1,TRBJ2-5,many,TGCGCCAGCAGCTTGGGGCTGGGCGAAGAGACCCAGTACTTC,CASSLGLGEETQYF
-,TRBV5-1,TRBJ2-7,many,TGCGCCAGCAGCCCAAGACAAGTTCTTACCTACGAGCAGTACTTC,CASSPRQVLTYEQYF
TRBD2,TRBV27,TRBJ2-3,many,TGTGCCAGCAGCTCCCGACTAGCGGGACGCGTCACAGATACGCAGTATTTT,CASSSRLAGRVTDTQYF
TRBD1,TRBV7-8,TRBJ2-1,many,TGTGCCAGCAGCCAGGGACAGGGGCAGTTCTTC,CASSQGQGQFF
-,TRBV6-1,TRBJ1-1,many,TGTGCCAGCAGCCCTTTGGGGCGGAACACTGAAGCTTTCTTT,CASSPLGRNTEAFF
-,TRBV7-9,TRBJ1-2,-,TGTGCCAGCAGCTCCGACTACGGCTATGGCTACACCTTC,CASSSDYGYGYTF
TRBD2,TRBV4-2,TRBJ2-2,many,TGTGCCAGCAGCCTTTTAGCGGGAGGGACCGGGGAGCTGTTTTTT,CASSLLAGGTGELFF
TRBD2,TRBV6-6,TRBJ2-7,many,TGTGCCAGCAAGGCGGGGGGGTCCTACGAGCAGTACTTC,CASKAGGSYEQYF
-,TRBV5-6,TRBJ2-5,-,TGTGCCAGCAGCCGATACCGTGTACAGCTTCAAGAGACCCAGTACTTC,CASSRYRVQLQETQYF
-,TRBV4-2,TRBJ2-1,-,TGTGCCAGCAGCCAAGAGGAGGGGGGGGCCTACAATGAGCAGTTCTTC,CASSQEEGGAYNEQFF
-,TRBV28,TRBJ2-2,many,TGTGCCAGCAGTTTATCGGACACCACCGGGGAGCTGTTTTTT,CASSLSDTTGELFF
-,TRBV24-1,TRBJ2-2,many,TGTGCCACCGAACGTCCCACCGGGGAGCTGTTTTTT,CATERPTGELFF
-,TRBV7-8,TRBJ2-7,-,TGTGCCAGCAGCGTAGCTTCTTGGGGCGAGCAGTACTTC,CASSVASWGEQYF
-,TRBV27,TRBJ1-1,many,TGTGCCAGCAGTTCTGGGGGACGTACTGAAGCTTTCTTT,CASSSGGRTEAFF
-,TRBV4-2,TRBJ1-4,many,TGTGCCAGCAGCCGGGAGACAGCAACTAATGAAAAACTGTTTTTT,CASSRETATNEKLFF